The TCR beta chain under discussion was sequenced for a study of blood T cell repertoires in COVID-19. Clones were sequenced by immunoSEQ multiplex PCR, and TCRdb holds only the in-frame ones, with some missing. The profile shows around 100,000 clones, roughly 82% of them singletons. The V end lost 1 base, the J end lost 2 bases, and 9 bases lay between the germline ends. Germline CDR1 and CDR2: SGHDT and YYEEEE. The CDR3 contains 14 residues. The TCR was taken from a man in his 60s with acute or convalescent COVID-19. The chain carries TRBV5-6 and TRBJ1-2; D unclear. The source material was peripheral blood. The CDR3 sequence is CASSLTVGNYGYTF. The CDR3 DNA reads TGTGCCAGCAGCTTGACAGTTGGGAACTATGGCTACACCTTC.